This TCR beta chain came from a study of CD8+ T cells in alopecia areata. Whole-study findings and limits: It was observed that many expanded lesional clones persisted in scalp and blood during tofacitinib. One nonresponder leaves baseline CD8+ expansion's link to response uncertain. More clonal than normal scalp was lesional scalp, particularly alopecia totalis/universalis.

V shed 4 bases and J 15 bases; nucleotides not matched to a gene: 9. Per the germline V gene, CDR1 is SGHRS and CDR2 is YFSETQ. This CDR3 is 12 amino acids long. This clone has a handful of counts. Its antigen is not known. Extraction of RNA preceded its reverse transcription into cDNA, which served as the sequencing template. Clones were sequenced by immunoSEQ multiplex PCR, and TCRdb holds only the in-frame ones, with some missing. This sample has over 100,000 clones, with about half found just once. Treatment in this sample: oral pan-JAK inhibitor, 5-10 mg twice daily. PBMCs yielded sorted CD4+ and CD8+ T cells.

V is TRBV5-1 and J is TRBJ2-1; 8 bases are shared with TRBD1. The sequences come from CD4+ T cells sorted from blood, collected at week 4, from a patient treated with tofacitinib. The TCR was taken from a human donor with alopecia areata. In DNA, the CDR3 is TGCGCCAGCAGCATAGGACAGGGAGAGTGGTTCTTC. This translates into CASSIGQGEWFF.